These 10 T cell receptor beta chains originate from one sample sequenced in a study of post-analysis software for immune sequencing data (dated by TCRdb to the mid-2010s). What these receptors recognize is not known. Libraries were constructed by PCR. The reads were generated on an Illumina HiSeq 2500. Unique molecular identifiers were incorporated into TCR beta cDNA libraries to reduce PCR and sequencing biases. The public sequencing data were trimmed at Q25 with fastp and processed into clonotypes with MiXCR by TCRdb, which kept only in-frame beta chains. Every entry covers one CDR3 protein and lists the most common genes and DNA from its rows. The sample has 450,000 to 650,000 distinct CDR3 sequences on record, 40% to 50% of them singletons. Clones ranked in the top ten supply more than 1.5% of the sample. The research as a whole found: Significantly higher frequencies in patients than in controls were found for five or six TRBV segments, including TRBV5-6, TRBV5-1 and TRBV20-1.

The sample comprised blood. The source of these receptors is a girl aged 5-17 years with multiple sclerosis.

The table lists this clonotype with many counts. The chain couples TRBV11-2 to TRBJ2-7; the D gene is possibly TRBD1 (6 bases). Germline CDR1 and CDR2: SGHAT and FQNNGV. V dropped 3 bases and J dropped 1 base, with 7 bases sitting between them. There are 13 residues in the CDR3. CDR3 bases: TGTGCCAGCAGCTTCGGGACATCCTACGAGCAGTACTTC. This sequence encodes CASSFGTSYEQYF.

Concerning this clonotype: Just one base apart from a much larger clone, this may be a read error. The chain employs TRBV12-3 or TRBV12-4 and TRBJ2-5, with D possibly TRBD2 on 6 matching bases. The CDR3 is 13 amino acids. Between the trimmed V and J ends, which lost 6 bases and 5 bases, there was a span of 13 bases. For the CDR3, the DNA is TGTGCCAGCAGCCGGGAGATCGGGGAGACCCAGTACTTC. This sequence encodes CASSREIGETQYF.

The chain has TRBV20-1 and TRBJ2-7, with TRBD1 matching over 9 bases. V shed 0 bases and J 3 bases; nucleotides not matched to a gene: 6. The CDR3 spans 15 residues. Germline V gene sequence: CDR1 DFQATT, CDR2 SNEGSKA (reference sequence). The CDR3 coding sequence is TGCAGTGCTAGAGATCGGAGACAGGGGGGCTACGAGCAGTACTTC. Amino acids: CSARDRRQGGYEQYF.

The V and J genes are TRBV24-1 and TRBJ2-3, with TRBD1 matching over 10 bases. CDR3 length equals 15 residues. Germline CDR1 reads KGHDR; CDR2 reads SFDVKD. V gave up 4 bases and J gave up 5 bases; unmatched junction bases: 5. CDR3 sequence reads: CATSDPTGGIDTQYF. CDR3 bases: TGTGCCACCAGTGACCCGACAGGGGGCATAGATACGCAGTATTTT.

CDR3 sequence: CASSQATGGAGANVLTF. CDR3 sequence (DNA): TGTGCCAGCAGCCAAGCTACCGGGGGCGCTGGGGCCAACGTCCTGACTTTC. The chain uses TRBV3-1 and TRBJ2-6; the D gene could be TRBD1 or TRBD2 (6 bases each). The V and J ends lost 1 base and 2 bases respectively, with 12 bases between them. Germline V gives CDR1 LGHDT, CDR2 YNNKEL (reference sequence). This CDR3 contains 17 residues.

The chain uses TRBV7-9 and TRBJ1-2; a weak D match, TRBD1 (5 bases). V was cut by 5 bases and J by 4 bases, with 14 bases left in between. Germline lookup yields CDR1 SEHNR and CDR2 FQNEAQ (reference sequence). The length of the CDR3 is 14 residues. For the CDR3, the DNA is TGTGCCAGCAGCACCCAAGGAGGGACCTATGGCTACACCTTC. Amino acids: CASSTQGGTYGYTF.

This clonotype was counted only a few times. The genes are TRBV3-1 and TRBJ2-1; D unclear. V lost 1 base and J lost 9, with 7 bases in between. The CDR3 consists of 12 residues. Germline V lookup: CDR1 LGHDT, CDR2 YNNKEL (reference sequence). The CDR3: CASSQAVGEQFF. The CDR3 DNA sequence: TGTGCCAGCAGCCAAGCGGTGGGTGAGCAGTTCTTC.

The count of this clonotype is one. The V call is TRBV5-5, the J call TRBJ2-7; no firm D call. The CDR3 consists of 15 residues. Trimming took 0 bases from V and 1 from J, leaving 11 bases between them. Per germline, CDR1 SGHKS and CDR2 YYEKEE (reference sequence). The CDR3 DNA sequence: TGTGCCAGCAGCTTGGAAATAATGAGGTCCTACGAGCAGTACTTC. Its translation: CASSLEIMRSYEQYF.

The chain joins TRBV12-3 or TRBV12-4 to TRBJ1-2, with 8 bases matching TRBD1. V lost 6 bases, J lost 3 bases, and 6 bases stayed unmatched. The CDR3 has 14 amino acids. CDR3: CASSRTGYHYGYTF. Here the CDR3 DNA reads TGTGCCAGCAGCCGGACAGGGTATCACTATGGCTACACCTTC.

This clonotype was seen more than once but under ten times. The chain employs TRBV29-1 and TRBJ2-5; D might be TRBD1 or TRBD2, each matching 5 bases. Trimming took off 4 bases at V and 4 bases at J, with 16 bases between the two ends. Germline V gives CDR1 SQVTM, CDR2 ANQGSEA. The CDR3 is 14 amino acids. The CDR3: CSVGRAVRGETQYF. CDR3 bases: TGCAGCGTTGGTCGGGCAGTGAGGGGAGAGACCCAGTACTTC.